These 31 T cell receptor beta chains originate from one sample sequenced in a study of blood T cell repertoires in COVID-19. Clones were read by immunoSEQ multiplex PCR, and TCRdb kept only the in-frame ones, dropping some. In the table there are hundreds of thousands of clones, 83% of which are singletons. The sample consisted of PBMCs or T cells enriched from blood (not recorded which). The receptors here all came from a woman between 50 and 59 years old who had been exposed to COVID-19.

The sample holds a few counts of this clone. J is TRBJ1-1 and V is TRBV10-3; TRBD1 matches 7 bases. Germline V gives CDR1 ENHRY, CDR2 SYGVKD. The V segment lost 6 bases and the J segment 0 bases; nucleotides outside the gene matches: 1. CDR3 length equals 13 residues. The CDR3 loop is CAIRTGLNTEAFF. The DNA of the CDR3 is TGTGCCATCAGGACAGGGCTGAACACTGAAGCTTTCTTT.

V gene TRBV27 combines with J gene TRBJ1-2; D may be TRBD1 (6 bases). This CDR3 has 14 amino acids. Germline V gene sequence: CDR1 MNHEY, CDR2 SMNVEV (reference sequence). V lost 0 bases and J lost 5, with 10 bases in between. Here the CDR3 reads CASSLSSGQYGYTF. Written as DNA, the CDR3 is TGTGCCAGCAGTTTATCCAGCGGACAGTATGGCTACACCTTC.

The rearrangement joins TRBV4-3 to TRBJ2-5; 8 bases fit TRBD2. In germline, CDR1 is LGHNA, CDR2 YSLEER. CDR3 length: 15 residues. V dropped 2 bases and J dropped 2; count of bases not matched to a gene: 4. The CDR3: CASSQHGGGQETQYF. The CDR3 nucleotides read TGCGCCAGCAGCCAACACGGGGGGGGGCAAGAGACCCAGTACTTC.

This chain joins TRBV30 and TRBJ2-1; D is possibly TRBD2 (5 bases). Germline V gives CDR1 GTSNPN, CDR2 SVGIG (reference sequence). The germline V and J ends were trimmed by 4 bases and 5 bases, with 21 bases remaining between them. The CDR3 is 16 residues long. The CDR3 DNA reads TGTGCCTGGACCCCGTTTCAACTCGGGGATAACAATGAGCAGTTCTTC. It is translated as CAWTPFQLGDNNEQFF.

The chain carries TRBV12-3 or TRBV12-4 and TRBJ2-1; D is uncertain. Trimming cost V 6 bases and J 5 bases, with 11 bases left between them. The CDR3 covers 13 residues. The chain's CDR3 is CASSVGPDNEQFF. The CDR3 coding sequence is TGTGCCAGCAGCGTCGGTCCCGACAATGAGCAGTTCTTC.

The chain links TRBV18 to TRBJ1-1; D may be TRBD1 (5 bases). The CDR3 sequence is 14 residues long. The germline CDR1 and CDR2 sequences are KGHSH and LQKENI. V lost 1 base and J lost 4, with 10 bases in between. CDR3 loop: CASSPRGVGTEAFF. As DNA, the CDR3 is TGTGCCAGCTCACCACGGGGGGTGGGCACTGAAGCTTTCTTT.

The chain combines TRBV7-9 with TRBJ1-2, with D possibly matching TRBD1 (5 bases). The germline V gene encodes CDR1 SEHNR and CDR2 FQNEAQ (reference sequence). The V end was cut by 5 bases, the J end by 8 bases, with 15 bases between. There are 13 residues in the CDR3. The CDR3 reads CASSPRDFGGYTF. In nucleotides, the CDR3 is TGTGCCAGCAGCCCACGGGACTTCGGAGGCTACACCTTC.

The table lists this clone with a few counts. In DNA form, the CDR3 reads TGTGCCAGCAGCCCAACACTACGGGGGAAAGGTGATACTGAAGCTTTCTTT. Its protein is CASSPTLRGKGDTEAFF. This chain connects TRBV7-9 to TRBJ1-1, with D possibly matching TRBD1 (5 bases). This CDR3 region has 17 residues. In germline, CDR1 is SEHNR, CDR2 FQNEAQ (reference sequence). Trimming cost V 5 bases and J 5 bases, with 24 bases left between them.

This clone was seen a handful of times. The J gene is TRBJ2-7, the V gene TRBV11-2; D is perhaps TRBD2 (5 bases). This CDR3 has 16 amino acids. The V end was cut by 5 bases, the J end by 3 bases, with 20 bases between. From germline, CDR1 is SGHAT and CDR2 FQNNGV. CDR3 amino acids: CASSLDLAQTFYEQYF. Written as DNA, the CDR3 is TGTGCCAGCAGCCTTGATCTAGCACAGACTTTCTACGAGCAGTACTTC.

V usage is TRBV4-1 and J usage is TRBJ2-1, with a tentative D call TRBD2 (6 bases). V was shortened by 2 bases and J by 4 bases, with 12 bases between the two germline ends. CDR3 length: 15 amino acids. Germline CDR1 and CDR2: MGHRA and YSYEKL. CDR3 nucleotides: TGCGCCAGCAGCCAACTGACTAGTGGGTACAATGAGCAGTTCTTC. Translating gives CASSQLTSGYNEQFF.

The genes are TRBV9 and TRBJ1-2; unclear D gene. CDR3 size: 14 residues. Germline loops: CDR1 SGDLS, CDR2 YYNGEE. Trimming stripped 4 bases from V and 0 bases from J, with 10 bases between. The CDR3 DNA reads as TGTGCCAGCAGCTCTCGGGTGACTAACTATGGCTACACCTTC. Translating gives CASSSRVTNYGYTF.

V is TRBV6-2 or TRBV6-3 and J is TRBJ2-4; perhaps TRBD1 as D (5 bases). The V and J ends lost 5 bases and 6 bases respectively, with 11 bases between them. This CDR3 has 13 residues. Germline CDR1 reads MNHEY; CDR2 reads SVGEGT. This chain's CDR3 is CASSRQGLNIQYF. The CDR3 coding sequence is TGTGCCAGCAGTCGTCAGGGATTAAACATTCAGTACTTC.

CDR3 region: CASSFSGGANVLTF. CDR3 in DNA: TGTGCCAGCAGTTTCTCTGGCGGGGCCAACGTCCTGACTTTC. This chain uses TRBV6-5 with TRBJ2-6; D call uncertain. Germline loops: CDR1 MNHEY, CDR2 SVGAGI. The V gene lost 4 bases and the J gene lost 4 bases, with 8 bases spanning the gap. CDR3 size: 14 residues.

The rearrangement uses TRBV30 and TRBJ1-5, with D possibly TRBD1 on 5 matching bases. CDR1 and CDR2 from the germline V gene are GTSNPN and SVGIG (reference sequence). CDR3 length: 14 amino acids. The germline V and J ends were trimmed by 2 bases and 0 bases, with 8 bases remaining between them. The CDR3 region has the DNA TGTGCCTGGAGTACGGACAATAGCAATCAGCCCCAGCATTTT. Protein: CAWSTDNSNQPQHF. Combining the CDR3 with reference TRBV30 and TRBJ1-5 gives the whole variable domain SQTIHQWPATLVQPVGSPLSLECTVEGTSNPNLYWYRQAAGRGLQLLFYSVGIGQISSEVPQNLSASRPQDRQFILSSKKLLLSDSGFYLCAWSTDNSNQPQHFGDGTRLSIL.

The chain joins TRBV12-3 or TRBV12-4 to TRBJ1-2; TRBD1 aligns across 8 bases. J was trimmed by 8 bases and V by 5 bases; bases with no gene match: 7. The CDR3 is 13 residues long. CDR3 sequence reads: CASSLTGGRGYTF. The CDR3 DNA reads TGTGCCAGCAGTCTAACAGGGGGACGCGGCTACACCTTC.

The rearrangement links TRBV5-1 to TRBJ2-5; perhaps TRBD2 as D (6 bases). This CDR3 spans 15 amino acids. Germline V gene sequence: CDR1 SGHRS, CDR2 YFSETQ. Trimming took off 7 bases at V and 5 bases at J, with 21 bases between the two ends. The DNA for the CDR3 is TGCGCCAGCTTCGGGACTCCCCCGGCCGCCGAGACCCAGTACTTC. Protein product: CASFGTPPAAETQYF.

The V gene is TRBV10-3, the J gene TRBJ2-1; TRBD2 matches at 8 bases. V gave up 4 bases and J gave up 9 bases; unmatched junction bases: 14. Germline V gene sequence: CDR1 ENHRY, CDR2 SYGVKD. The CDR3 consists of 16 residues. In nucleotides, the CDR3 is TGTGCCATCAGTGGTCCGGCGGGGGGCCTAATTCGTGAGCAGTTCTTC. Protein: CAISGPAGGLIREQFF.

This rearrangement joins TRBV5-1 to TRBJ1-4; no clear D gene. Trimming took 7 bases from V and 3 from J, leaving 10 bases between them. The germline V gene encodes CDR1 SGHRS and CDR2 YFSETQ. This CDR3 comprises 13 residues. CDR3 coding DNA: TGCGCCAGCTGCTCATTTCCTAATGAAAAACTGTTTTTT. Its translation: CASCSFPNEKLFF.

In this sample, this clone turned up once. The chain is built from TRBV5-1 and TRBJ2-7; possibly TRBD2 for D (6 bases). V dropped 4 bases and J dropped 2 bases, with 13 bases sitting between them. CDR3 length: 14 residues. CDR1 is SGHRS, CDR2 YFSETQ, per germline. The CDR3 DNA reads TGCGCCAGCAGCCTGCGGGGTCCTACCTACGAGCAGTACTTC. This encodes CASSLRGPTYEQYF.

V and J are TRBV27 and TRBJ2-7; 7 bases match TRBD1. The length of the CDR3 is 13 residues. The V and J ends lost 6 bases and 2 bases, in that order; junction bases with no gene match: 4. The germline V gene encodes CDR1 MNHEY and CDR2 SMNVEV (reference sequence). CDR3 in amino acids: CASSRDSTYEQYF. The CDR3 DNA sequence: TGTGCCAGCAGCCGGGACAGTACCTACGAGCAGTACTTC.

The chain recombines TRBV27 with TRBJ2-7; a possible D gene is TRBD1 (5 bases). This CDR3 region has 14 residues. CDR1 and CDR2 from the germline V gene are MNHEY and SMNVEV (reference sequence). V was cut by 7 bases and J by 1 base, with 14 bases left in between. Written as DNA, the CDR3 is TGTGCCAGCAAAATCCGCAGGGAATCCTACGAGCAGTACTTC. This translates into CASKIRRESYEQYF.

The chain has TRBV19 and TRBJ1-1; the D gene is possibly TRBD1 (6 bases). The CDR3 is 14 amino acids. CDR1 and CDR2 from the germline V gene are LNHDA and SQIVND (reference sequence). The germline V and J ends were trimmed by 2 bases and 5 bases, with 12 bases remaining between them. CDR3 residues: CASSILGQGTEAFF. CDR3 coding DNA: TGTGCCAGTAGTATACTGGGACAAGGGACTGAAGCTTTCTTT.

CDR3 nucleotide sequence: TGTGCCAGCAGTTTTCCGGGGGGTAAAGCTAACTATGGCTACACCTTC. Translating gives CASSFPGGKANYGYTF. The rearrangement uses TRBV28 and TRBJ1-2, with D maybe TRBD1 (5 bases). Trimming took 3 bases from V and 0 from J, leaving 14 bases between them. This CDR3 contains 16 residues. Germline loops: CDR1 MDHEN, CDR2 SYDVKM.

CDR3 loop: CASSLTGTGSLLYGYTF. CDR3 sequence (DNA): TGTGCCAGCAGTCTTACCGGGACAGGAAGCCTCCTTTATGGCTACACCTTC. This chain connects TRBV27 to TRBJ1-2, with 8 bases matching TRBD1. J lost 5 bases, V lost 5 bases, and 16 bases had no gene match. The CDR3 loop spans 17 amino acids. CDR1 and CDR2 from the germline V gene are MNHEY and SMNVEV (reference sequence).

J is TRBJ2-7 and V is TRBV3-1 (or the pseudogene TRBV3-2); 10 bases match TRBD2. Germline trimming cut 4 bases from V and 2 bases from J; bases unmatched to any gene: 11. This CDR3 spans 17 amino acids. The germline CDR1 and CDR2 sequences are LGHDT and YNNKEL (reference sequence). Written as DNA, the CDR3 is TGTGCCAGCAGCCCTTCTATAAGCGGGGGGGCGACCTACGAGCAGTACTTC. The encoded protein is CASSPSISGGATYEQYF.

The V call is TRBV13, the J call TRBJ1-3; 11 bases agree with TRBD1. This CDR3 has 18 residues. Per germline, CDR1 PRHDT and CDR2 FYEKMQ (reference sequence). V lost 4 bases and J lost 4; bases outside the gene matches: 12. The CDR3 reads CASSSTTSDRGRGNTIYF. For the CDR3, the DNA is TGTGCCAGCAGCTCCACTACTTCGGACAGGGGGCGAGGAAACACCATATATTTT. Drawing the rest from reference TRBV13 and TRBJ1-3, the complete variable domain is AAGVIQSPRHLIKEKRETATLKCYPIPRHDTVYWYQQGPGQDPQFLISFYEKMQSDKGSIPDRFSAQQFSDYHSELNMSSLELGDSALYFCASSSTTSDRGRGNTIYFGEGSWLTVV.

The chain is built from TRBV7-8 and TRBJ1-1; 10 bases agree with TRBD1. The length of the CDR3 is 14 residues. V was pared by 4 bases and J by 4 bases, with 3 bases of the junction left unmatched. Germline-derived CDR1 and CDR2 are SGHVS and FQNEAQ. The CDR3 nucleotides are TGTGCCAGCAGCTCGGGACAGGGGTTCACTGAAGCTTTCTTT. The encoded protein is CASSSGQGFTEAFF.

The chain joins TRBV27 to TRBJ1-1; D gene ambiguous. Germline V CDR1 and CDR2: MNHEY, SMNVEV (reference sequence). The length of the CDR3 is 15 residues. V lost 4 bases, J lost 6 bases, and 18 bases lay in between. The CDR3 DNA follows: TGTGCCAGCAGTTCACCCTCCCAGAGGGTACCTGAAGCTTTCTTT. It translates to CASSSPSQRVPEAFF.

V is TRBV12-5 and J is TRBJ1-1; D may be TRBD1 (6 bases). The V and J ends lost 7 bases and 1 base respectively, with 10 bases between them. CDR1 LGHNT and CDR2 FRNRAP come from the germline V gene. There are 13 residues in the CDR3. CDR3 in amino acids: CASAPQGNTEAFF. The CDR3 region has the DNA TGTGCTAGTGCCCCACAGGGGAACACTGAAGCTTTCTTT.

The V and J genes are TRBV2 and TRBJ1-2, with 10 bases fitting TRBD1. CDR3 size: 18 residues. Looked up from germline, CDR1 is SNHLY and CDR2 is FYNNEI. J lost 4 bases, V lost 2 bases, and 13 bases had no gene match. The DNA of the CDR3 is TGTGCCAGCAGTGAATTAGGGGGACAGGGGAGTACGGTCTATGGCTACACCTTC. Encoded protein: CASSELGGQGSTVYGYTF.

The J gene is TRBJ1-1, the V gene TRBV30; D may be TRBD1 (6 bases). From germline, CDR1 is GTSNPN and CDR2 SVGIG (reference sequence). The CDR3 has 16 amino acids. Trimming left V 2 bases short and J 5 bases short, with 21 bases between. In nucleotides, the CDR3 is TGTGCCTGGAGTCCGACCAGGACAGTGGGGAAAACTGAAGCTTTCTTT. It encodes CAWSPTRTVGKTEAFF.